These T cell receptor beta chains were read from a single sample in a study of blood T cells in healthy people across ages. TCRdb independently ran MiXCR on the 5' RACE reads; one entry per CDR3 protein. The sample shows approximately 1,700,000 distinct CDR3 sequences, about two fifths of them seen only once. The sequenced sample consisted of blood. The receptors originated from a human donor in good health. CDR3s include the opening cysteine and the closing phenylalanine or tryptophan. D genes are given only for firm matches. Some rows have no size entry. The others give once, few or many, or a class for an expanded clone.

clone size | J gene | V gene | D gene | CDR3 length | CDR3 protein | CDR3 DNA
NA | TRBJ2-7 | TRBV7-9 | NA | 13 | CASTGDPSYEQYF | TGTGCCAGCACAGGGGATCCCTCCTACGAGCAGTACTTC
few | TRBJ2-2 | TRBV15 | NA | 17 | CATSTQQVRWGTGELFF | TGTGCCACCAGCACCCAACAAGTGAGGTGGGGCACCGGGGAGCTGTTTTTT
NA | TRBJ2-3 | TRBV12-3/TRBV12-4 | TRBD1 | 14 | CASSRDRPTDTQYF | TGTGCCAGCAGTAGGGACAGACCCACAGATACGCAGTATTTT
NA | TRBJ1-6 | TRBV20-1 | NA | 16 | CSARDSTVTDVSPLHF | TGCAGTGCTAGAGACTCTACAGTCACTGATGTTTCACCCCTCCACTTT
few | TRBJ1-2 | TRBV29-1 | NA | 14 | CSVHVPTEEYGYTF | TGCAGCGTTCACGTCCCGACGGAGGAGTATGGCTACACCTTC
NA | TRBJ2-1 | TRBV9 | TRBD2 | 16 | CASSITSGGAYNEQFF | TGTGCCAGCAGCATAACTAGCGGGGGGGCCTACAATGAGCAGTTCTTC
few | TRBJ2-6 | TRBV11-2 | NA | 16 | CASSLLSTSGANVLTF | TGTGCCAGCAGCTTGTTGAGTACCTCTGGGGCCAACGTCCTGACTTTC
NA | TRBJ2-6 | TRBV7-9 | NA | 16 | CASSSWGNSGANVLTF | TGTGCCAGCAGCTCATGGGGCAACTCTGGGGCCAACGTCCTGACTTTC
many | TRBJ2-5 | TRBV6-2/TRBV6-3 | NA | 12 | CASSTSQETQYF | TGTGCCAGCAGCACATCACAAGAGACCCAGTACTTC
few | TRBJ2-1 | TRBV4-1 | NA | 16 | CASSQEGGPPGNEQFF | TGCGCCAGCAGCCAAGAGGGCGGACCCCCTGGCAATGAGCAGTTCTTC
few | TRBJ1-5 | TRBV5-6 | NA | 15 | CASSPWGVGNQPQHF | TGTGCCAGCAGCCCCTGGGGGGTTGGCAATCAGCCCCAGCATTTT
NA | TRBJ1-4 | TRBV12-3/TRBV12-4 | TRBD1 | 15 | CASRTPGQGNEKLFF | TGTGCCAGCAGGACCCCGGGACAGGGGAATGAAAAACTGTTTTTT
NA | TRBJ2-1 | TRBV3-1 | TRBD2 | 16 | CASSQLAGGARETQFF | TGTGCCAGCAGCCAACTAGCGGGGGGCGCGAGAGAGACCCAGTTCTTC
few | TRBJ2-1 | TRBV6-2/TRBV6-3 | TRBD2 | 16 | CASTKNRDYLYNEQFF | TGTGCCAGCACCAAAAACCGGGACTATCTCTACAATGAGCAGTTCTTC
few | TRBJ2-6 | TRBV6-1 | NA | 16 | CASSYGFNSGANVLTF | TGTGCCAGCAGTTATGGCTTCAACTCTGGGGCCAACGTCCTCACTTTC
few | TRBJ1-5 | TRBV6-6 | NA | 12 | CASGHTSLPQHF | TGTGCCAGCGGACACACGAGTTTGCCCCAGCATTTT
few | TRBJ1-4 | TRBV6-5 | NA | 15 | CASSYSRGAGEKLFF | TGTGCCAGCAGTTACTCGAGAGGGGCAGGAGAAAAACTGTTTTTT
few | TRBJ2-1 | TRBV12-3/TRBV12-4 | NA | 15 | CASRGVVGSYNEQFF | TGTGCCAGCAGGGGGGTGGTAGGGTCCTACAATGAGCAGTTCTTC
NA | TRBJ1-5 | TRBV10-3 | TRBD1 | 14 | CATGTGGMDQPQHF | TGTGCCACCGGGACAGGGGGCATGGATCAGCCCCAGCATTTT
NA | TRBJ1-1 | TRBV5-1 | NA | 13 | CASSSFTEAEAFF | TGCGCCAGCAGCTCCTTCACAGAAGCTGAAGCTTTCTTT
NA | TRBJ2-2 | TRBV12-3/TRBV12-4 | TRBD2 | 14 | CAIKAGVNTGELFF | TGTGCCATCAAAGCGGGGGTGAACACCGGGGAGCTGTTTTTT
NA | TRBJ2-7 | TRBV25-1 | NA | 12 | CAGSAGPYEQYF | TGTGCCGGCAGTGCAGGTCCCTACGAGCAGTACTTC
NA | TRBJ2-5 | TRBV7-6 | NA | 15 | CASSPTAFFVETQYF | TGTGCCAGCAGCCCTACGGCCTTTTTTGTGGAGACCCAGTACTTC
few | TRBJ2-7 | TRBV4-3 | NA | 14 | CASSQQDRVGEQYF | TGCGCCAGCAGCCAACAGGACAGAGTGGGCGAGCAGTACTTC
few | TRBJ1-2 | TRBV28 | NA | 14 | CASSLGGDTYGYTF | TGTGCCAGCAGTTTAGGTGGGGATACCTATGGCTACACCTTC
NA | TRBJ2-1 | TRBV24-1 | NA | 12 | CATDSSYNEQFF | TGTGCCACCGACAGCTCCTACAATGAGCAGTTCTTC
NA | TRBJ1-5 | TRBV13 | NA | 14 | CASSLRGRLQPQHF | TGTGCCAGCAGCTTACGGGGGCGCCTTCAGCCCCAGCATTTT
few | TRBJ2-7 | TRBV10-3 | TRBD1 | 13 | CAIKDRGRYEQYF | TGTGCCATAAAGGACAGGGGAAGGTACGAGCAGTACTTC
NA | TRBJ2-7 | TRBV28 | NA | 16 | CASSLEGNLGSYEQYF | TGTGCCAGCAGTTTAGAGGGGAACTTGGGGTCCTACGAGCAGTACTTC
NA | TRBJ2-5 | TRBV7-3 | NA | 15 | CASSLGSGSGETQYF | TGTGCCAGCAGCTTAGGATCAGGGTCGGGGGAGACCCAGTACTTC
NA | TRBJ2-3 | TRBV9 | NA | 13 | CASSVALTDTQYF | TGTGCCAGCAGCGTAGCTCTCACAGATACGCAGTATTTT
NA | TRBJ1-1 | TRBV19 | NA | 13 | CARSINRDTEAFF | TGTGCCAGGAGTATAAACAGGGACACTGAAGCTTTCTTT
NA | TRBJ2-5 | TRBV2 | NA | 14 | CASSEAPGKETQYF | TGTGCCAGCAGTGAAGCGCCAGGGAAAGAGACCCAGTACTTC
NA | TRBJ1-4 | TRBV6-1 | NA | 13 | CASSDGAAVALFF | TGTGCCAGCAGTGACGGTGCGGCAGTCGCACTGTTTTTT
NA | TRBJ1-4 | TRBV9 | TRBD1 | 15 | CASSARGQGGGKLFF | TGTGCCAGCAGCGCCCGGGGACAGGGGGGAGGAAAACTGTTTTTT
NA | TRBJ2-3 | TRBV14 | NA | 16 | CASSQERSGRTDTQYF | TGTGCCAGCAGCCAAGAGCGGTCGGGGCGCACAGATACGCAGTATTTT
NA | TRBJ1-5 | TRBV5-1 | NA | 14 | CASSWGEGGQPQHF | TGCGCCAGCAGCTGGGGGGAAGGGGGTCAGCCCCAGCATTTT
NA | TRBJ1-2 | TRBV4-3 | NA | 14 | CASSQETTEYGYTF | TGCGCCAGCAGCCAAGAGACGACAGAGTATGGCTACACCTTC
few | TRBJ1-1 | TRBV7-9 | TRBD1 | 16 | CASSPPTGGMGTEAFF | TGTGCCAGCAGCCCACCGACAGGGGGCATGGGCACTGAAGCTTTCTTT
few | TRBJ2-7 | TRBV5-1 | TRBD1 | 16 | CASSFGVRDRGYEQYF | TGCGCCAGCAGCTTCGGAGTCCGGGACAGAGGATACGAGCAGTACTTC
NA | TRBJ2-5 | TRBV9 | NA | 13 | CASSVRLGETQYF | TGTGCCAGCAGCGTACGCCTAGGAGAGACCCAGTACTTC
NA | TRBJ1-2 | TRBV3-1 | NA | 14 | CASSQDRTDYGYTF | TGTGCCAGCAGCCAAGATCGGACGGACTATGGCTACACCTTC
many | TRBJ2-1 | TRBV5-5 | NA | 11 | CASSGGHEQFF | TGTGCCAGCAGCGGGGGCCATGAGCAGTTCTTC
few | TRBJ2-7 | TRBV7-9 | NA | 14 | CASSLPGAPYEQYF | TGTGCCAGCAGCCTACCAGGGGCCCCATACGAGCAGTACTTC
once | TRBJ2-1 | TRBV20-1 | NA | 15 | CSARPLRRGSSRQFF | TGCAGTGCTAGACCGTTGCGAAGGGGCTCTAGTCGTCAGTTCTTC
NA | TRBJ1-1 | TRBV7-2 | NA | 14 | CASSLARQNTEAFF | TGTGCCAGCAGCTTAGCCAGACAGAACACTGAAGCTTTCTTT
many | TRBJ2-7 | TRBV4-3 | TRBD1 | 17 | CASSQFLQDRGSYEQYF | TGCGCCAGCAGCCAGTTCCTCCAGGACAGGGGATCCTACGAGCAGTACTTC
many | TRBJ2-3 | TRBV7-2 | NA | 14 | CASSPRGPTDTQYF | TGTGCCAGCTCACCGAGGGGACCCACAGATACGCAGTATTTT
NA | TRBJ2-7 | TRBV9 | NA | 15 | CASSVPPGNSYEQYF | TGTGCCAGCAGCGTCCCGCCTGGGAACTCATACGAGCAGTACTTC